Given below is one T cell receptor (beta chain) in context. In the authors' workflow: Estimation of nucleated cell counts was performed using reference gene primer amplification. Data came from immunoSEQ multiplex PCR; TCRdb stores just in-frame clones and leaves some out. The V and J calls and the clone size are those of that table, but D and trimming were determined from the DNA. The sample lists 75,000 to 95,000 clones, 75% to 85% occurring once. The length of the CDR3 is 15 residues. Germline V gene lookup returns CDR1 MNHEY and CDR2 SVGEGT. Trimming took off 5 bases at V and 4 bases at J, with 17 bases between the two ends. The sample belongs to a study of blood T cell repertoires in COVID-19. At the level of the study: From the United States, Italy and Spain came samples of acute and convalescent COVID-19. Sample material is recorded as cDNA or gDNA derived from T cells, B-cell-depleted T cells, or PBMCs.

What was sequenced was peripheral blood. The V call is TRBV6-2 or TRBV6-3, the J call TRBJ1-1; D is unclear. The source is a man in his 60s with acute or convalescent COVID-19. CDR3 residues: CASSIIRVAVTEAFF. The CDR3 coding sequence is TGTGCCAGCAGTATTATTCGGGTGGCGGTCACTGAAGCTTTCTTT.